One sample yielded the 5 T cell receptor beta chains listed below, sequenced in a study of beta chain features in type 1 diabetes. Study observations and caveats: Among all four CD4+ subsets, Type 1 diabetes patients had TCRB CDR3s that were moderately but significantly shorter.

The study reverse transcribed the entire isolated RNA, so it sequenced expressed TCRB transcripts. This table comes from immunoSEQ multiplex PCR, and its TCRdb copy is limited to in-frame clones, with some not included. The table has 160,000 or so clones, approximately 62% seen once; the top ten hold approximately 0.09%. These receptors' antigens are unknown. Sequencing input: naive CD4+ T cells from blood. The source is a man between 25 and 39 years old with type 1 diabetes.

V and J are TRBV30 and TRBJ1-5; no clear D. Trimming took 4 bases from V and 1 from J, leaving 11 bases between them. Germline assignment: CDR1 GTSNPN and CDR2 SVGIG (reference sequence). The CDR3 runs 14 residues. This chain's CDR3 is CAWIGKESNQPQHF. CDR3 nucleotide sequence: TGTGCCTGGATTGGGAAAGAGAGCAATCAGCCCCAGCATTTT.

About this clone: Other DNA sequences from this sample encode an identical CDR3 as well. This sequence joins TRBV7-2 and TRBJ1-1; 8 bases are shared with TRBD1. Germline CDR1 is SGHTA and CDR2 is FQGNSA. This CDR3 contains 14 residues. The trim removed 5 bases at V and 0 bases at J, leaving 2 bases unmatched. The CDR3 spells CASSPGQVNTEAFF. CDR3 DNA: TGTGCCAGCAGCCCGGGACAGGTGAACACTGAAGCTTTCTTT.

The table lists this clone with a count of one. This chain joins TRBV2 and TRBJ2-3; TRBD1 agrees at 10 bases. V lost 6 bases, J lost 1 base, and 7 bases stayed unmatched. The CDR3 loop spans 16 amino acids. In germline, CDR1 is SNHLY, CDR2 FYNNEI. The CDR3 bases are TGTGCCAGCAGCTACGGGACAGGGGCCGGCACAGATACGCAGTATTTT. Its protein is CASSYGTGAGTDTQYF. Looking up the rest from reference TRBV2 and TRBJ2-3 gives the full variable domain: EPEVTQTPSHQVTQMGQEVILRCVPISNHLYFYWYRQILGQKVEFLVSFYNNEISEKSEIFDDQFSVERPDGSNFTLKIRSTKLEDSAMYFCASSYGTGAGTDTQYFGPGTRLTVL.

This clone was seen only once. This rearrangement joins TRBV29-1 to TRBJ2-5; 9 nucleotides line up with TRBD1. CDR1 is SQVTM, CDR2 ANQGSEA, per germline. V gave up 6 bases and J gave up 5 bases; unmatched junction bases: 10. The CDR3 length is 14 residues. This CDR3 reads CSVATGTGLETQYF. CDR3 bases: TGCAGCGTCGCCACGGGGACAGGGTTGGAGACCCAGTACTTC.

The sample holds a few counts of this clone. CDR3 sequence (DNA): TGTGCCTGGAGTGTACTAGGGGACCAAGAGACCCAGTACTTC. This encodes CAWSVLGDQETQYF. This chain uses TRBV30 with TRBJ2-5; D possibly uses TRBD1 or TRBD2 (5 bases each). The ends were cut back, 0 bases at V and 0 bases at J, with 8 bases in the middle. Germline V gene lookup returns CDR1 GTSNPN and CDR2 SVGIG (reference sequence). The length of the CDR3 is 14 residues.